One sample yielded the 18 T cell receptor beta chains listed below, sequenced in a study of OX40 agonist ivuxolimab in advanced cancers. TCRdb's table, derived via immunoSEQ multiplex PCR, lists solely in-frame clones and lacks some. The data hold some 45,000 clones, with 70% to 90% observed a single time. The starting material was CD4+ or CD8+ T cells sorted from blood, obtained in a trial of the OX40 agonist ivuxolimab. These TCRs come from an adult with an advanced solid tumor such as melanoma, head and neck, liver or kidney cancer.

This clone was recorded once. This chain connects TRBV27 to TRBJ2-5, with a weak D call TRBD2 (6 bases). Trimming stripped 7 bases from V and 7 bases from J, with 25 bases between. The germline V gene encodes CDR1 MNHEY and CDR2 SMNVEV (reference sequence). The CDR3 is made up of 16 amino acids. As DNA, the CDR3 is TGTGCCAGCACTAGGCGCCCGGGGGATGGTTCGGGGACCCAGTACTTC. This codes for CASTRRPGDGSGTQYF.

The chain links TRBV7-4 to TRBJ1-2, with a possible D match to TRBD1 (5 bases). Trimming took off 6 bases at V and 4 bases at J, with 15 bases between the two ends. Per germline, CDR1 SGHVT and CDR2 SQSDAQ. CDR3 length: 14 amino acids. The CDR3: CASSVRATVYGYTF. As DNA, the CDR3 is TGTGCCAGCAGTGTCAGGGCGACCGTCTATGGCTACACCTTC.

The genes are TRBV29-1 and TRBJ2-7; tentative D call: TRBD1 (6 bases). The CDR3 covers 13 residues. Germline lookup yields CDR1 SQVTM and CDR2 ANQGSEA. Trimming removed 4 bases from V and 4 bases from J, with 14 bases in between. In nucleotides, the CDR3 is TGCAGCGTTGCCGGGACAAACTCGTACGAGCAGTACTTC. It is translated as CSVAGTNSYEQYF.

The chain uses TRBV19 and TRBJ1-5; TRBD1 matches 11 bases. The ends lost 7 bases at V and 4 bases at J; junction bases unmatched: 3. This CDR3 contains 14 residues. CDR1 and CDR2 from the germline V gene are LNHDA and SQIVND (reference sequence). As DNA, the CDR3 is TGTGCCAGTATGGGGACAGGGGGGAATCAGCCCCAGCATTTT. It yields the protein CASMGTGGNQPQHF.

The chain is built from TRBV28 and TRBJ2-7; D is uncertain. Germline CDR1 reads MDHEN; CDR2 reads SYDVKM. V lost 6 bases and J 6 bases, leaving 21 bases between the germline ends. This CDR3 contains 15 residues. CDR3 nucleotides: TGTGCCAGCAGCATTGCCGGGCGCCCGAAGAGCGAGCAGTACTTC. It encodes CASSIAGRPKSEQYF.

In its sample, this clone was seen a few times. The rearrangement links TRBV18 to TRBJ1-4; D uncertain. Per germline, CDR1 KGHSH and CDR2 LQKENI. V lost 0 bases and J lost 0, with 11 bases in between. The CDR3 is 17 residues long. CDR3 nucleotides: TGTGCCAGCTCACCACCTCTGGCAGACTCAACTAATGAAAAACTGTTTTTT. It is translated as CASSPPLADSTNEKLFF.

V and J are TRBV29-1 and TRBJ2-7; TRBD1 matches at 11 bases. Germline values: CDR1 SQVTM, CDR2 ANQGSEA. CDR3 length: 14 amino acids. The V segment lost 6 bases and the J segment 5 bases; nucleotides outside the gene matches: 9. The CDR3 DNA reads TGCAGCGTCGCCCCCGGGACAGGGGGGAACGAGCAGTACTTC. It translates to CSVAPGTGGNEQYF.

This clone has a single count. The same CDR3 is also encoded by other DNA sequences in this sample. The chain combines TRBV5-1 with TRBJ1-1; unclear D gene. CDR1 is SGHRS and CDR2 is YFSETQ in the germline V gene. V shed 0 bases and J shed 1 base, with 4 bases lying between them. The CDR3 runs 13 residues. This CDR3 is CASSLARNTEAFF. The CDR3 DNA is TGCGCCAGCAGCTTGGCAAGGAACACTGAAGCTTTCTTT.

The chain recombines TRBV6-1 with TRBJ1-2; 7 bases are shared with TRBD1. The CDR3 covers 13 residues. After removal of 2 bases from V and 7 bases from J, the junction contained 4 bases not matched to a gene. The V gene's germline CDR1 is MNHNS and CDR2 SASEGT. CDR3 loop: CASSEWEGAGYTF. The CDR3 DNA reads as TGTGCCAGCAGTGAATGGGAGGGGGCTGGCTACACCTTC.

The chain has TRBV6-5 and TRBJ2-2; 8 bases align to TRBD2. Per the germline V gene, CDR1 is MNHEY and CDR2 is SVGAGI. The junction had 9 bases not matched to a gene; V was cut back by 6 bases and J by 6 bases. The CDR3 extends over 15 amino acids. CDR3 nucleotide sequence: TGTGCCAGCAGCCGAACGGGGGGGCCGTCCGGGGAGCTGTTTTTT. Protein sequence: CASSRTGGPSGELFF.

This rearrangement joins TRBV6-1 to TRBJ1-1, with 7 bases that match TRBD1. The germline V gene has CDR1 MNHNS and CDR2 SASEGT. CDR3 length equals 13 residues. V shed 2 bases and J 10 bases; nucleotides not matched to a gene: 7. This CDR3 reads CASSELTGVLAFF. CDR3 in DNA: TGTGCCAGCAGTGAATTAACAGGGGTATTAGCTTTCTTT.

The chain combines TRBV7-9 with TRBJ1-2; no clear D. Germline CDR1 is SEHNR and CDR2 is FQNEAQ (reference sequence). The V end lost 4 bases, the J end lost 1 base, and 1 base lay between the germline ends. The length of the CDR3 is 11 residues. CDR3 in DNA: TGTGCCAGCAGCTATAACTATGGCTACACCTTC. Protein: CASSYNYGYTF.

This clone was detected only once. The chain employs TRBV4-1 and TRBJ1-2; 9 nucleotides agree with TRBD1. V lost 3 bases and J lost 5; bases outside the gene matches: 10. The CDR3 runs to 16 residues. Germline CDR1 reads MGHRA; CDR2 reads YSYEKL. CDR3 sequence: CASSQGQGRLYYGYTF. The DNA of the CDR3 is TGCGCCAGCAGCCAGGGACAGGGTCGACTGTATTATGGCTACACCTTC.

The rearrangement uses TRBV6-1 and TRBJ1-2; D may be TRBD1 (6 bases). The CDR3 extends over 15 amino acids. V dropped 0 bases and J dropped 4 bases, with 12 bases sitting between them. Germline CDR1 is MNHNS and CDR2 is SASEGT. The CDR3 DNA is TGTGCCAGCAGTGAAGCGGCGACAGGTATCTATGGCTACACCTTC. Translation gives CASSEAATGIYGYTF.

The genes are TRBV11-2 and TRBJ2-1; TRBD1 is a possible D gene (6 bases). This CDR3 has 12 residues. Germline V gene sequence: CDR1 SGHAT, CDR2 FQNNGV. V was pared by 0 bases and J by 12 bases, with 9 bases between. CDR3 protein: CASSLDRGGQFF. The CDR3 DNA reads TGTGCCAGCAGCTTAGACAGGGGCGGGCAGTTCTTC.

The V gene is TRBV18, the J gene TRBJ1-4, with 8 nucleotides matching TRBD1. CDR3 length: 14 residues. Germline V gene data show CDR1 as KGHSH and CDR2 as LQKENI. The junction had 6 bases not matched to a gene; V was cut back by 5 bases and J by 7 bases. Here the CDR3 reads CASSFGQGTEKLFF. DNA of the CDR3: TGTGCCAGCTCATTTGGACAGGGAACTGAAAAACTGTTTTTT.

This clone was observed a single time. This chain uses TRBV5-8 with TRBJ1-5; D gene unclear. V lost 0 bases and J 9 bases, leaving 10 bases between the germline ends. The CDR3 sequence is 13 residues long. Germline assignment: CDR1 SGHTS and CDR2 YDEGEE. Here the CDR3 DNA reads TGTGCCAGCAGCTTGGAGACTGGGATGCCCCAGCATTTT. Its translation is CASSLETGMPQHF. Supplemented by reference TRBV5-8 and TRBJ1-5, the full variable domain reads EAGVTQSPTHLIKTRGQQATLRCSPISGHTSVYWYQQALGLGLQFLLWYDEGEERNRGNFPPRFSGRQFPNYSSELNVNALELEDSALYLCASSLETGMPQHFGDGTRLSIL.

This chain links TRBV6-5 with TRBJ2-7; D gene unclear. The CDR3 contains 13 residues. In germline, CDR1 is MNHEY, CDR2 SVGAGI. The V end was cut by 4 bases, the J end by 0 bases, with 7 bases between. The CDR3 sequence is CASSFGSSYEQYF. CDR3 in DNA: TGTGCCAGCAGTTTTGGTAGCTCCTACGAGCAGTACTTC.